This section outlines one T cell receptor (beta chain) sequence together with its context. Its antigen remains unidentified. The record originates from a study of shared clonotypes between healthy human individuals. Across the whole study: With ages of 18 to 49, the donors were a couple of women and a few men.

General study points: Rarefaction gave evidence that sorted-subset sequencing remained incomplete despite large depth.

Evenly divided among several immunoSEQ plates was the genomic DNA of each subset. Produced via immunoSEQ multiplex PCR; TCRdb's table is partial and in-frame only. This table has around 180,000 clones, 80% to 95% appearing once. What was sequenced was naive CD4+ T cells sorted from blood. Subset: CD45RA+ positively selected. The origin of this receptor is a woman younger than 45 in good health.

CDR3 bases: TGTGCCACTCGAGGCGTCCTTAGCACTGAAGCTTTCTTT. As protein: CATRGVLSTEAFF. The chain combines TRBV19 with TRBJ1-1; D gene unclear. V was trimmed by 10 bases and J by 4 bases, leaving 16 bases between them. CDR1 is LNHDA, CDR2 SQIVND, per germline (reference sequence). The CDR3 has 13 amino acids.